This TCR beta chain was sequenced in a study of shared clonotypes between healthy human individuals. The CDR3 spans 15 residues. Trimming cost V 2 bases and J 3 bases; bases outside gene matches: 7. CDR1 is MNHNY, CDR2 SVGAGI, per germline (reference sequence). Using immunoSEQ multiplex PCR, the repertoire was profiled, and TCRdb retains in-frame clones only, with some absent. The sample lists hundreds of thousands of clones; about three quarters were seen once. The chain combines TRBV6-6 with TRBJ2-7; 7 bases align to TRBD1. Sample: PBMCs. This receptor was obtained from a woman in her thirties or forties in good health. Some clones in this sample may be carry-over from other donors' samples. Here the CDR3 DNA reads TGTGCCAGCAGTTACCTCCAGGGGGTAGTCTACGAGCAGTACTTC. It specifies CASSYLQGVVYEQYF.